A single sample gave rise to the 2 T cell receptor beta chains below, sequenced in a study of CD8+ T cells in alopecia areata. cDNA serving as the sequencing template came from extracted, reverse transcribed RNA. Clones were sequenced by immunoSEQ multiplex PCR, and TCRdb holds only the in-frame ones, with some missing. This table holds 150,000 to 200,000 clones, over 55% found once. The treatment was: oral pan-JAK inhibitor, 5-10 mg twice daily. This specimen was CD4+ T cells sorted from blood, taken at week 24, from a patient treated with tofacitinib. The receptor source for this set is a human donor with alopecia areata.

This chain joins TRBV11-2 and TRBJ2-5, with a possible D match to TRBD2 (7 bases). The length of the CDR3 is 13 residues. Per germline, CDR1 SGHAT and CDR2 FQNNGV. Trimming removed 6 bases from V and 1 base from J, with 9 bases in between. The CDR3 loop is CASSRGAQETQYF. CDR3 sequence (DNA): TGTGCCAGCAGTCGGGGGGCCCAAGAGACCCAGTACTTC.

V gene TRBV29-1 combines with J gene TRBJ1-3; weak D call: TRBD1 (6 bases). V lost 6 bases to trimming and J lost 0 bases, with 21 bases between them. Germline CDR1 and CDR2: SQVTM and ANQGSEA. This CDR3 comprises 17 residues. The CDR3 loop is CSVSFSDRYFSGNTIYF. In DNA form, the CDR3 reads TGCAGCGTAAGCTTCTCGGACAGATACTTCTCTGGAAACACCATATATTTT.